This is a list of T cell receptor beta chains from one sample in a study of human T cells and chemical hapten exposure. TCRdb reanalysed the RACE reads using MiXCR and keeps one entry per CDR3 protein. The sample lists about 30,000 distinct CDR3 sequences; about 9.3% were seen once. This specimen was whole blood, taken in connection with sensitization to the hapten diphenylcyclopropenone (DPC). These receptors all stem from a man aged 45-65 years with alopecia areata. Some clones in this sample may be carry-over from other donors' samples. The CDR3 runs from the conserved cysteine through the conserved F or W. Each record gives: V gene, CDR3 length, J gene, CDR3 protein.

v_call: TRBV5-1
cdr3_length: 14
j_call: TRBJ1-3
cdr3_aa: CASSSSGQGNTIYF

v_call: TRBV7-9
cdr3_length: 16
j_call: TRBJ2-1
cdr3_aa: CASTTFQEPPKYEQFF

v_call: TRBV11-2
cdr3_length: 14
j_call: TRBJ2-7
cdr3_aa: CASSFWDRGGEQYF

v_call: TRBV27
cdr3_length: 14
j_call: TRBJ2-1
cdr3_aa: CASSLSIRGHEQFF

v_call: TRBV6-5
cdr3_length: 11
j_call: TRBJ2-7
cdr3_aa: CASGASYEQYF

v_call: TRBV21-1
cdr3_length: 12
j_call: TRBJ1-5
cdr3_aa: CASRLFCQPQHF

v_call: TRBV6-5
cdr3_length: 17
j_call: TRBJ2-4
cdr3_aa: CASSYSPRGVAKNIQYF

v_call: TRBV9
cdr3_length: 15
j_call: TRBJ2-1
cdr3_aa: CASSGGLAGVGEQFF

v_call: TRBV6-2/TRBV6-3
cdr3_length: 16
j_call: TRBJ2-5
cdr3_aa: CASSPPGTGIQKTQYF

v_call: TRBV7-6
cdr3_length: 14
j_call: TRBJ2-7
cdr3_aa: CASSPRQGGWEQYF

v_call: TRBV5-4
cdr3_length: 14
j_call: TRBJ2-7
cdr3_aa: CASSLNPSIREQYF

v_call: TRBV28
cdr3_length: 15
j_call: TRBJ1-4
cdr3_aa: CASSVPGQGNEKLFF

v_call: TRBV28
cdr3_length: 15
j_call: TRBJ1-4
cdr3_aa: CASRGSMGANEKLFF

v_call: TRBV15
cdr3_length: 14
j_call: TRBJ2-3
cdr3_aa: CATSKGGSTDTQYF

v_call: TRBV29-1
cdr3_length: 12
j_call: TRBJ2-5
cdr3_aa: CSVDPRGETQYF

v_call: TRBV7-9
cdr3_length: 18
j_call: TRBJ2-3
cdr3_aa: CASSSLAGEHPSTDTQYF

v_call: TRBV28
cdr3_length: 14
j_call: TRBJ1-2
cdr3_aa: CASSRGQGAGGYTF

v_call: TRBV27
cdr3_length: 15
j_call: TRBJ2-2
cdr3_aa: CASTPAETNTGELFF

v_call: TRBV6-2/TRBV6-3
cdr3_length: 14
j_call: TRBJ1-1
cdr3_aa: CASSYFAENTEAFF

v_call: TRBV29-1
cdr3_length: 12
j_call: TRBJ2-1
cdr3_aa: CSVRVGEGEQFF

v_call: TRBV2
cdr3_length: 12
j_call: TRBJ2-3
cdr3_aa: CASSVGKNTQYF

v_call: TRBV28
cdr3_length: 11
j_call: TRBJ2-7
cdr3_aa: CASSLGHEQYF

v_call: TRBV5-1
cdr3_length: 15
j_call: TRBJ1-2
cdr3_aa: CASSWGQGANYGYTF

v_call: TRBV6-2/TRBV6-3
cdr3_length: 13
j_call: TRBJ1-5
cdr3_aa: CASSYGGNQPQHF

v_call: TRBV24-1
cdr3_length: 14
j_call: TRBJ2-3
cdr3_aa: CATSDPDRGGTQYF

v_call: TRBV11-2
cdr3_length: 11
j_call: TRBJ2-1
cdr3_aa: CASSVAWEQFF

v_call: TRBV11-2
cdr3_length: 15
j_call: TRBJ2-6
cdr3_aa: CASSSHSSGANVLTF

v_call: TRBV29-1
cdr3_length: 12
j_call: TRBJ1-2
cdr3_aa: CSVATGGYGYTF

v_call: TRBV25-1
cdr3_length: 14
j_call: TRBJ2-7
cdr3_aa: CASSMGQSSYEQYF

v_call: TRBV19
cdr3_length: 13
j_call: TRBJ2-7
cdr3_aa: CASSETGGSEQYF

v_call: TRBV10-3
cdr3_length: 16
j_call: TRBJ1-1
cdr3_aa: CAISEFLQARGTEAFF

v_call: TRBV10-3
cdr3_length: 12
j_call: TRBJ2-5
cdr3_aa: CAISDRVGTQYF

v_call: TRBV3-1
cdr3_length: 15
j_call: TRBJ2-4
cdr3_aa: CASSQAPAGENIQYF

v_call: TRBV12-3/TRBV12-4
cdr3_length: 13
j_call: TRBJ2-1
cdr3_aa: CASRASFADEQFF

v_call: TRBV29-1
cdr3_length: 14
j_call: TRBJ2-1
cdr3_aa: CSAVGLAVNNEQFF

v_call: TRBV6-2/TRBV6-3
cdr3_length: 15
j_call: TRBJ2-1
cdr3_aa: CASRSGTSNMIEQFF

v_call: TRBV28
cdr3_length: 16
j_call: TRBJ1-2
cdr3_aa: CASRRQGASAVYGYTF

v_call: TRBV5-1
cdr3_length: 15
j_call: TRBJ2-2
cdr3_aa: CASSLRPANTGELFF

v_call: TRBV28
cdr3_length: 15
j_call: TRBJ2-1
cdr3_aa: CASSSGLAGYNEQFF

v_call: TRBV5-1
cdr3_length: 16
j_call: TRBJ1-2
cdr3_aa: CASSLGSGQGAHGYTF

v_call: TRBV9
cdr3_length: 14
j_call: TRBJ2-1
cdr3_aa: CASSLSAGDDEQFF

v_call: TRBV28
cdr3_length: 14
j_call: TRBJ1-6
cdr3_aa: CASSPGQGNSPLHF

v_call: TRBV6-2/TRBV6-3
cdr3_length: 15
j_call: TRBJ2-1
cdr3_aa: CASSYVAGALNEQFF

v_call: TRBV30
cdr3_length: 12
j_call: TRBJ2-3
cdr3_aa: CAWDRARDTQYF

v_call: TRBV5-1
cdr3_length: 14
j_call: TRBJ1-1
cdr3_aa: CASKRDRGNTEAFF

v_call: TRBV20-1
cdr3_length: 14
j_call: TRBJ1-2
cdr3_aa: CSAQKPTGMGGYTF

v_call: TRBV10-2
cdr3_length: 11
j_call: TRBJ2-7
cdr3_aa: CASSELNEQYF

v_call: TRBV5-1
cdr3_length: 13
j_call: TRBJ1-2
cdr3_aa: CASSPETGDGYTF

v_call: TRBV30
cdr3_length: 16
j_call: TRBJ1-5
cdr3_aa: CAWSTAGDYSNQPQHF

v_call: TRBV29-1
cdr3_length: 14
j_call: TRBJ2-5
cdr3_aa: CSVVKQGAQETQYF

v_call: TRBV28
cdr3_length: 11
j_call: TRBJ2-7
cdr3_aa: CASAQGYEQYF

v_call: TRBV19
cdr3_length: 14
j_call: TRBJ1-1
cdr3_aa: CASRTGPQNTEAFF

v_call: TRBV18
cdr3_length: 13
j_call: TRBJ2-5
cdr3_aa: CASSPPSQETQYF

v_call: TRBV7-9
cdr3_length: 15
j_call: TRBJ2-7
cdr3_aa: CASSLISGKAYEQYF

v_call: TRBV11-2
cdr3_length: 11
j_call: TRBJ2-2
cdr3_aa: CASKVTGELFF

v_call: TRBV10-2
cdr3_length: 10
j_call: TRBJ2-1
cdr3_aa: CASSDREQFF

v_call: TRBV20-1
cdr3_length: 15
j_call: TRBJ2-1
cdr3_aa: CSAREAGTNYNEQFF